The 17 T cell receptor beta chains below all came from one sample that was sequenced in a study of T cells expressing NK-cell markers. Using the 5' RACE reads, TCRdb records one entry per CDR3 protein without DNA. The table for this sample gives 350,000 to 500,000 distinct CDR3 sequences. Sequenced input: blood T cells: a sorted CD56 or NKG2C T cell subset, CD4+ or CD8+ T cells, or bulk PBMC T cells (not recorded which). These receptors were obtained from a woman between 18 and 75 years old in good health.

The CDR3 region is CSARDFPGNTEAFF. The chain uses TRBV20-1 and TRBJ1-1; checking the TCRdb D call of TRBD1 is not possible without DNA. The CDR3 runs to 14 residues. Germline V gene sequence: CDR1 DFQATT, CDR2 SNEGSKA (reference sequence).

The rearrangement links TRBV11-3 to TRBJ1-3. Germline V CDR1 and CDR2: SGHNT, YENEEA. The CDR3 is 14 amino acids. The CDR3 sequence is CASSSDRSGNTIYF.

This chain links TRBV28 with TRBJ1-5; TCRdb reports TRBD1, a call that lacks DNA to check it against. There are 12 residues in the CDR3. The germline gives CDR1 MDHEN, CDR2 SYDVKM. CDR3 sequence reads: CASRIQVQPQHF.

The CDR3 is CASSYSIAREELFF. The J gene is TRBJ2-2, the V gene TRBV6-2 or TRBV6-3; without DNA, the TCRdb call of TRBD1 cannot be checked. The CDR3 covers 14 residues. Per the germline V gene, CDR1 is MNHEY and CDR2 is SVGEGT.

The CDR3 region is CASETTVQETQYF. This chain uses TRBV7-9 with TRBJ2-5. The CDR3 loop spans 13 amino acids. Germline CDR1 reads SEHNR; CDR2 reads FQNEAQ (reference sequence). Based on the CDR3 plus reference TRBV7-9 and TRBJ2-5, the full variable domain is DTGVSQNPRHKITKRGQNVTFRCDPISEHNRLYWYRQTLGQGPEFLTYFQNEAQLEKSRLLSDRFSAERPKGSFSTLEIQRTEQGDSAMYLCASETTVQETQYFGPGTRLLVL.

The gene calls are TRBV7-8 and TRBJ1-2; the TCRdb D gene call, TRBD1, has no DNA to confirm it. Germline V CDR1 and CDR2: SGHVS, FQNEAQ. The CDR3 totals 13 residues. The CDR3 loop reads CASSPRDTYGYTF. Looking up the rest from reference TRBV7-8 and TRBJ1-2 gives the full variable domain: GAGVSQSPRYKVAKRGQDVALRCDPISGHVSLFWYQQALGQGPEFLTYFQNEAQLDKSGLPSDRFFAERPEGSVSTLKIQRTQQEDSAVYLCASSPRDTYGYTFGSGTRLTVV.

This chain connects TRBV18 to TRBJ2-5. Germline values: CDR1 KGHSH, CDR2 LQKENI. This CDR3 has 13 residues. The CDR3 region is CASSPPNQETQYF.

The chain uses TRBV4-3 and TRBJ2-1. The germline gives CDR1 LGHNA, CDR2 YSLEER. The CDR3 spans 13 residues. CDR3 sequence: CASSRGTYNEQFF.

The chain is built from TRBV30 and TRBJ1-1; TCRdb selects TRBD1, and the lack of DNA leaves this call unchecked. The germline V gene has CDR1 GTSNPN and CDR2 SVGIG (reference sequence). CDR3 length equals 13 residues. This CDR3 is CAWSVRRVDEAFF.

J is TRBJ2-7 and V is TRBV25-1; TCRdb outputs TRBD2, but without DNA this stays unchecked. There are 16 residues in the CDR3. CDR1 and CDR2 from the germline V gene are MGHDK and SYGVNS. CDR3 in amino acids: CASSESETSGSYEQYF.

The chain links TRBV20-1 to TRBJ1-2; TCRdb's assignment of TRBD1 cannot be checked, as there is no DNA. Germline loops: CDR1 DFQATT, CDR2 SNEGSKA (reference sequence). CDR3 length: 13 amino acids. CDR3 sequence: CSARVTGANGYTF.

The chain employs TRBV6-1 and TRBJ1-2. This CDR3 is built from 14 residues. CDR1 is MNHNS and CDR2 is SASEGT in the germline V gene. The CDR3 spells CASSEATAAYGYTF.

CDR3 sequence reads: CASSPSGRSQNTEAFF. This chain connects TRBV18 to TRBJ1-1. The CDR3 length is 16 residues. Germline V gene sequence: CDR1 KGHSH, CDR2 LQKENI.

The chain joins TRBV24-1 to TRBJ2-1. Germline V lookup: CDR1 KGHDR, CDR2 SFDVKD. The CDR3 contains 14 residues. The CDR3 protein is CATSGSRTYNEQFF.

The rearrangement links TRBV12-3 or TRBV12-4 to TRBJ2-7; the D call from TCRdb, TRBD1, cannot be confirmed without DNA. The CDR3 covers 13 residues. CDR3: CASNPGQNYEQYF.

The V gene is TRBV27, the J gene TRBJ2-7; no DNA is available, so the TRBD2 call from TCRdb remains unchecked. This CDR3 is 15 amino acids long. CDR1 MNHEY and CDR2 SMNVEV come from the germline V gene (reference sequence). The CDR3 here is CASSSPAGAMYEQYF.

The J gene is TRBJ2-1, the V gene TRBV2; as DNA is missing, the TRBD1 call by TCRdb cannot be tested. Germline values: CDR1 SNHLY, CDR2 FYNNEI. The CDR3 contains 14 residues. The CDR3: CARQGGGGDNEQFF.